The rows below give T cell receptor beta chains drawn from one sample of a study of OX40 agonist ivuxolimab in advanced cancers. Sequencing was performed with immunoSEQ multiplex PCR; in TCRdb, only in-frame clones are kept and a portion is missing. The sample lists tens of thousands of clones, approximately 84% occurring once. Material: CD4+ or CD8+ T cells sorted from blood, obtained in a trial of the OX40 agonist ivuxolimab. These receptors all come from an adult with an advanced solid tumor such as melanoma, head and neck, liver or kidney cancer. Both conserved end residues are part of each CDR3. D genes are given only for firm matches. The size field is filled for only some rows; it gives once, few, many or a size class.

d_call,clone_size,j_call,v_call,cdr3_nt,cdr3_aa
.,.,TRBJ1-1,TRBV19,TGTGCCAGTAGTATTTCGTGGGGCACTGAAGCTTTCTTT,CASSISWGTEAFF
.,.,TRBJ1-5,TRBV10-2,TGCGCCAGCAGTGGGTTTAGCAATCAGCCCCAGCATTTT,CASSGFSNQPQHF
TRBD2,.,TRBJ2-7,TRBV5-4,TGTGCCAGCAGCCCGCAACTAGCGGGCTCCTACGAGCAGTACTTC,CASSPQLAGSYEQYF
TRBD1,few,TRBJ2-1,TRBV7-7,TGTGCTAGCAGCTCCGGGACAGGGTCCTACAATGAGCAGTTCTTC,CASSSGTGSYNEQFF
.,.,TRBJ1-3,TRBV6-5,TGTGCCAGCAGTTACGGCAGGGCTGGAAACACCATATATTTT,CASSYGRAGNTIYF
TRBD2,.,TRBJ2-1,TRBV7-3,TGTGCCAGCAGCGAGAGCGGGAGGGAATACAATGAGCAGTTCTTC,CASSESGREYNEQFF
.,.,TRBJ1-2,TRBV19,TGTGCCAGTAGTATGACCGGCGGAGGAGGGCGGAAGTACACCTTC,CASSMTGGGGRKYTF
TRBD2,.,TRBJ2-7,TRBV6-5,TGTGCCAGCAGTTACGCTAGCGGGAGTTACGAGCAGTACTTC,CASSYASGSYEQYF
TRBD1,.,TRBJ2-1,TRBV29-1,TGCAGCGTTGGACAGGGGGCTCAGGAGCAGTTCTTC,CSVGQGAQEQFF
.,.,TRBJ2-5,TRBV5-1,TGCGCCAGCACCCGACAGATCCAAGAGACCCAGTACTTC,CASTRQIQETQYF
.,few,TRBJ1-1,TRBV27,TGTGCCAGCAGTCCCCGGAGGGGAACCTCGAACACTGAAGCTTTCTTT,CASSPRRGTSNTEAFF
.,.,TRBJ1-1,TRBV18,TGTGCCAGCTCACCATCGGGCCAACCCCGTACGAACACTGAAGCTTTCTTT,CASSPSGQPRTNTEAFF
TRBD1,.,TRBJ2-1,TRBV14,TGTGCCAGCAGTGGACAGGGGGCGCCTATCAATGAGCAGTTCTTC,CASSGQGAPINEQFF
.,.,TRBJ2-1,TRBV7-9,TGTGCCAGCGGGCCGGGAGCCGAAACGGGAGAGCAGTTCTTC,CASGPGAETGEQFF
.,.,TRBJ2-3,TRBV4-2,TGTGCCAGCAGCCAAGAGGGGAGCCAGACCACAGATACGCAGTATTTT,CASSQEGSQTTDTQYF
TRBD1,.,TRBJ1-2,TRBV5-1,TGCGCCAGCAGCTTATCCACTGGACAGGGGGCTGGCTACACCTTC,CASSLSTGQGAGYTF
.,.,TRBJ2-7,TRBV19,TGTGCCAGTAGTATAGGTCCAGGGCCCTACGAGCAGTACTTC,CASSIGPGPYEQYF
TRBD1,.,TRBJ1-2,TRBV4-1,TGCGCCAGCAGCCAAGGGGACAGCTATGGCTACACCTTC,CASSQGDSYGYTF
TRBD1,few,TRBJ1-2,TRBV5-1,TGCGCCAGCAGCTTGGACAGGGGAAACCGTGGCTACACCTTC,CASSLDRGNRGYTF
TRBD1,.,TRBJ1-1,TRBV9,TGTGCCAGCAGCGTACGGACAGGGGACTTGGAAGCTTTCTTT,CASSVRTGDLEAFF
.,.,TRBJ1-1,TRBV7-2,TGTGCCAGCAGCCCCCGACACTTTTTGAACACTGAAGCTTTCTTT,CASSPRHFLNTEAFF
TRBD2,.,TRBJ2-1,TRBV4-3,TGCGCCAGCAGCCAACAATATAGCGGGAGTGCTTCAAATGAGCAGTTCTTC,CASSQQYSGSASNEQFF
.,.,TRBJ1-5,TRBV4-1,TGCGCCAGCAGCCCCCGACAGGACCACAATCAGCCCCAGCATTTT,CASSPRQDHNQPQHF
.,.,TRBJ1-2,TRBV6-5,TGTGCCAGCAGTCCAACAATCCTCTATGGCTACACCTTC,CASSPTILYGYTF
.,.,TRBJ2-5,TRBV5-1,TGCGCCAGCAGTCACCCGGGCAGAGAAACCCAGTACTTC,CASSHPGRETQYF
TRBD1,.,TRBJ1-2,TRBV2,TGTGCCAGCAGTACCCAGGGGGCGATATACACCTTC,CASSTQGAIYTF
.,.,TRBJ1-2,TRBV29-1,TGCAGCACGCCGGAAAGAGACGGAGACTATGGCTACACCTTC,CSTPERDGDYGYTF
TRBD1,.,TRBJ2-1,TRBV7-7,TGTGCTAGCAGCCCTTGGGCGGGACAGGGTTCCGAGCAGTTCTTC,CASSPWAGQGSEQFF
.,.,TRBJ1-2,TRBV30,TGTGCCTGGAGTGTTGGAGGGGACTATGGCTACACCTTC,CAWSVGGDYGYTF
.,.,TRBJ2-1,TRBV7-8,TGTGCCAGCAGCTCAAGGGTTGAGCAGTTCTTC,CASSSRVEQFF
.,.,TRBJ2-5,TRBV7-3,TGTGCCAGCAGTCCACAGGGAGCTCTTGAGCAGTACTTC,CASSPQGALEQYF
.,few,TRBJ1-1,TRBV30,TGTGCCTGGAGTGAGCAGGGAGTCACTGAAGCTTTCTTT,CAWSEQGVTEAFF
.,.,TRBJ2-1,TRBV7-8,TGTGCCAGCAGCTTACAGGGGTACAATGAGCAGTTCTTC,CASSLQGYNEQFF